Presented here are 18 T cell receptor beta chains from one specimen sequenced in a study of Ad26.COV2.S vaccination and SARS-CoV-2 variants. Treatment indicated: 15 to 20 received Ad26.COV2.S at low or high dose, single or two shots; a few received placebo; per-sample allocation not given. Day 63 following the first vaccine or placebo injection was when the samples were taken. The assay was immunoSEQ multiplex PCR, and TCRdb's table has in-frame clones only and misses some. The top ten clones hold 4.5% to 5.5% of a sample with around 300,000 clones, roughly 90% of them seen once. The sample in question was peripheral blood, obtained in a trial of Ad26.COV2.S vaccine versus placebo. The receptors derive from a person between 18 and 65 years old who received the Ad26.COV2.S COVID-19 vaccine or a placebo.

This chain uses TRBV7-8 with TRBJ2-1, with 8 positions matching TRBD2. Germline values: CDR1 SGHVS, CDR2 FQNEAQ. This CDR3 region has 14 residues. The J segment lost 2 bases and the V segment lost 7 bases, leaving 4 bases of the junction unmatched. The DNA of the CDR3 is TGTGCCAGCAACGAGCGGGAGCCCTACAATGAGCAGTTCTTC. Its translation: CASNEREPYNEQFF. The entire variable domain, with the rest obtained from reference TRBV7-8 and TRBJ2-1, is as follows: GAGVSQSPRYKVAKRGQDVALRCDPISGHVSLFWYQQALGQGPEFLTYFQNEAQLDKSGLPSDRFFAERPEGSVSTLKIQRTQQEDSAVYLCASNEREPYNEQFFGPGTRLTVL.

This chain's CDR3 is CASSQAPATNEKLFF. As DNA, the CDR3 is TGCGCCAGCAGCCAGGCCCCTGCAACTAATGAAAAACTGTTTTTT. V usage is TRBV4-3 and J usage is TRBJ1-4; D is unclear. The ends were cut back, 3 bases at V and 0 bases at J, with 8 bases in the middle. The CDR3 has 15 amino acids. Germline V gives CDR1 LGHNA, CDR2 YSLEER.

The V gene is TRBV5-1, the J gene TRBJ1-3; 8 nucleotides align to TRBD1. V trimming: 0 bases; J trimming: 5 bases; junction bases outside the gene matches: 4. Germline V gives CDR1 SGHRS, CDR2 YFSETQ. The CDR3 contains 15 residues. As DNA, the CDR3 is TGCGCCAGCAGCTTGGGGGGACAGGCAAGAAACACCATATATTTT. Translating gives CASSLGGQARNTIYF.

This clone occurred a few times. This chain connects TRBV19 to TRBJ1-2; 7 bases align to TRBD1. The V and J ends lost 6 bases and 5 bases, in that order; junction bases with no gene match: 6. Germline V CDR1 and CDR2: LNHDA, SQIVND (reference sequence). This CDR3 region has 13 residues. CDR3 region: CASRSGQEYGYTF. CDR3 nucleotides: TGTGCCAGTAGAAGTGGACAGGAATATGGCTACACCTTC. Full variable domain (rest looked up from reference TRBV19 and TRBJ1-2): DGGITQSPKYLFRKEGQNVTLSCEQNLNHDAMYWYRQDPGQGLRLIYYSQIVNDFQKGDIAEGYSVSREKKESFPLTVTSAQKNPTAFYLCASRSGQEYGYTFGSGTRLTVV.

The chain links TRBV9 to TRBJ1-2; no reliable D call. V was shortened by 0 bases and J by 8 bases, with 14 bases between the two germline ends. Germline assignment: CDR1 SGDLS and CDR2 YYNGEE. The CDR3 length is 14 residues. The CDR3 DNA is TGTGCCAGCAGCGTAGAAAATGCACCCTGGGGCTACACCTTC. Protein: CASSVENAPWGYTF.

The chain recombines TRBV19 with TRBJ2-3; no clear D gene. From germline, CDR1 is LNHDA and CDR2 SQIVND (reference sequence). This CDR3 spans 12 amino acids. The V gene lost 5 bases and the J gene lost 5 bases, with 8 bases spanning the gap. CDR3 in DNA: TGTGCCAGTAGTTTTTTTGGAGATACGCAGTATTTT. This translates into CASSFFGDTQYF.

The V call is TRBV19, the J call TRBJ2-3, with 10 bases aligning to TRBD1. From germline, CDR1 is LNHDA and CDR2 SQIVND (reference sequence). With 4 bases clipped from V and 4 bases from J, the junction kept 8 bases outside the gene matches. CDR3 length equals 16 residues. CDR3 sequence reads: CASSTPGTGVADTQYF. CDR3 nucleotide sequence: TGTGCCAGTAGTACTCCCGGGACAGGGGTGGCAGATACGCAGTATTTT.

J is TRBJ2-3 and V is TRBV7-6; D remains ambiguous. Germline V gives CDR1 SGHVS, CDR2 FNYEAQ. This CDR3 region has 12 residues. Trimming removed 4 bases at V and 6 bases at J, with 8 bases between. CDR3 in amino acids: CASSSLRDTQYF. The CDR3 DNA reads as TGTGCCAGCAGCTCCCTTAGGGATACGCAGTATTTT.

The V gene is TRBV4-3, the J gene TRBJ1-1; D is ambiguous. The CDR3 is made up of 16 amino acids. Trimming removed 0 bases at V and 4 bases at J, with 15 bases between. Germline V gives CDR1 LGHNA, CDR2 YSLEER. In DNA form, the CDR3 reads TGCGCCAGCAGCCAAGATCGGTTGTCCAACCCCACTGAAGCTTTCTTT. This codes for CASSQDRLSNPTEAFF.

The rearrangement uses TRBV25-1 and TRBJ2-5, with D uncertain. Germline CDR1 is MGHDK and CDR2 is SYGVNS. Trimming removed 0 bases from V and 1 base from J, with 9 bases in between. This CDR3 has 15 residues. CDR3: CASSEYTQFQETQYF. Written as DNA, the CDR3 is TGTGCCAGCAGTGAATATACCCAATTCCAAGAGACCCAGTACTTC.

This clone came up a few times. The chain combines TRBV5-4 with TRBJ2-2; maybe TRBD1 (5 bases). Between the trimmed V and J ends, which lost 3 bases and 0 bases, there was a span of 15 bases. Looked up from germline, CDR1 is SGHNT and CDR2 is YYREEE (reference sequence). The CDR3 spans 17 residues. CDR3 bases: TGTGCCAGCAGCTCCTACAGGACGGTCGCGAACACCGGGGAGCTGTTTTTT. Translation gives CASSSYRTVANTGELFF.

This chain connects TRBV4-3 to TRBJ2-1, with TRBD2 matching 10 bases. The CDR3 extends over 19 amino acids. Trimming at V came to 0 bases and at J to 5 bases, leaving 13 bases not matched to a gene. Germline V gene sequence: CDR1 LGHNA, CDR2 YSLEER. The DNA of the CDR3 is TGCGCCAGCAGCCAAGATCCCGGAACTAGCGGGAACTATCACAATGAGCAGTTCTTC. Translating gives CASSQDPGTSGNYHNEQFF.

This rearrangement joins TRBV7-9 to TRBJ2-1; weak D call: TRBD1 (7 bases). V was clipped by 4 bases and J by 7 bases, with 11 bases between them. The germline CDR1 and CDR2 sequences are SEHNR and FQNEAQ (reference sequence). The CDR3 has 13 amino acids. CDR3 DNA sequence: TGTGCCAGCAGCTCGACAGGGAGGAATGAGCAGTTCTTC. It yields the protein CASSSTGRNEQFF. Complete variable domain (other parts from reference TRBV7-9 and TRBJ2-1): DTGVSQNPRHKITKRGQNVTFRCDPISEHNRLYWYRQTLGQGPEFLTYFQNEAQLEKSRLLSDRFSAERPKGSFSTLEIQRTEQGDSAMYLCASSSTGRNEQFFGPGTRLTVL.

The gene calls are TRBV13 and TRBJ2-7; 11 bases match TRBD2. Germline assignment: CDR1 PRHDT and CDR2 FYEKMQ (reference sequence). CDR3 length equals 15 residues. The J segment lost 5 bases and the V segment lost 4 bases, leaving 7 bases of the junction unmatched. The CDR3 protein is CASSSGLAVGHEQYF. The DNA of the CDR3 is TGTGCCAGCAGCTCGGGACTAGCGGTAGGTCACGAGCAGTACTTC.

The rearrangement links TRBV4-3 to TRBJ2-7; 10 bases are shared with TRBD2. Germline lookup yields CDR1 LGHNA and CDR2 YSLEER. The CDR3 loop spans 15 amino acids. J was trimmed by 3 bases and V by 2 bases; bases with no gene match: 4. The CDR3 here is CASSQNSGGFYEQYF. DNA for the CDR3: TGCGCCAGCAGCCAAAATAGCGGGGGGTTCTACGAGCAGTACTTC.

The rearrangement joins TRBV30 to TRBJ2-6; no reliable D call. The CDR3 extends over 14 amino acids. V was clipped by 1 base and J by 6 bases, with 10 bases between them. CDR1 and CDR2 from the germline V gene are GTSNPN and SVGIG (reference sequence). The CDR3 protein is CAWSDPPSANVLTF. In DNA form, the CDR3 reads TGTGCCTGGAGTGACCCCCCGTCGGCCAACGTCCTGACTTTC.

CDR3 loop: CSVKGNTEAFF. DNA of the CDR3: TGCAGCGTCAAAGGGAACACTGAAGCTTTCTTT. The J gene is TRBJ1-1, the V gene TRBV29-1, with D uncertain. V dropped 6 bases and J dropped 1 base, with 6 bases sitting between them. CDR3 length: 11 amino acids. Per the germline V gene, CDR1 is SQVTM and CDR2 is ANQGSEA.

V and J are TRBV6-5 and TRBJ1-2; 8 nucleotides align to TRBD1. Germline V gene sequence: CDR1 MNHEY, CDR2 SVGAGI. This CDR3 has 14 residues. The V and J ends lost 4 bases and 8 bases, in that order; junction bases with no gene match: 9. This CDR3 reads CASSFPDREGGYTF. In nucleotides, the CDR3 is TGTGCCAGCAGTTTTCCGGACAGGGAAGGCGGCTACACCTTC.